A few counts support the clone carrying this TCR beta chain. Its antigen is still unknown. Expressed TCRB transcripts were sequenced because the entire RNA isolate underwent reverse transcription. Measured with immunoSEQ multiplex PCR; TCRdb has only the in-frame clones, and not every one. The sample lists about 400,000 clones; 10% to 15% were seen once. Each of the CD4+ naive, central memory, regulatory and stem cell-like memory populations was sorted via CD45RO/CCR7/CD25/CD127/CD95/CD27. These data belong to a study of beta chain features in type 1 diabetes. The study's findings and limits: Within each of all four CD4+ subsets, Type 1 diabetes patients had TCRB CDR3s that were moderately but significantly shorter. Junctions at VDJ sites from type 1 diabetes patients had fewer insertions and more deletions. For TCRB rearrangement, an influence of HLA type remained unresolved here.

CDR1 and CDR2 from the germline V gene are MNHNY and SVGAGI (reference sequence). The CDR3 is made up of 11 amino acids. Between the trimmed V and J ends, which lost 6 bases and 4 bases, there was a span of 6 bases. J is TRBJ1-1 and V is TRBV6-6, with no clear D. The sample consisted of naive CD4+ T cells from blood. The receptor was derived from a man aged 18 to 30 in good health. The CDR3 sequence: CASRAGTEAFF. The CDR3 coding sequence is TGTGCCAGCAGAGCTGGCACTGAAGCTTTCTTT.